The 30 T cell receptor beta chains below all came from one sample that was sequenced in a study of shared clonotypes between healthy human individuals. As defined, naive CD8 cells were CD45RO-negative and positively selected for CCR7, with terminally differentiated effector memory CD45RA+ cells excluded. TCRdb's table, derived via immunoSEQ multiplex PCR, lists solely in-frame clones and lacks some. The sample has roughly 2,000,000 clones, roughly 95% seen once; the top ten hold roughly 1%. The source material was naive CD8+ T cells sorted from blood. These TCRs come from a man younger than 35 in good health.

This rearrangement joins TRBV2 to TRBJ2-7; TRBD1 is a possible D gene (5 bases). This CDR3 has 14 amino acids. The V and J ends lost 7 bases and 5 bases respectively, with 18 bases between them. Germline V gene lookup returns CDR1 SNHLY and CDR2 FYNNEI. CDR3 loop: CASMEGEGVHEQYF. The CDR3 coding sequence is TGTGCCAGCATGGAAGGGGAAGGGGTCCACGAGCAGTACTTC. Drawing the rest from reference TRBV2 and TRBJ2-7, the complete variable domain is EPEVTQTPSHQVTQMGQEVILRCVPISNHLYFYWYRQILGQKVEFLVSFYNNEISEKSEIFDDQFSVERPDGSNFTLKIRSTKLEDSAMYFCASMEGEGVHEQYFGPGTRLTVT.

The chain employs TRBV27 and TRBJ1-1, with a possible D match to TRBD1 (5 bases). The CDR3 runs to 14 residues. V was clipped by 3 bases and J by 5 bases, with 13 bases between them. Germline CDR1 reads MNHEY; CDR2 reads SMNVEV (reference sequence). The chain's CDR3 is CASSLGRGITEAFF. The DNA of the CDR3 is TGTGCCAGCAGTTTGGGACGCGGTATAACTGAAGCTTTCTTT.

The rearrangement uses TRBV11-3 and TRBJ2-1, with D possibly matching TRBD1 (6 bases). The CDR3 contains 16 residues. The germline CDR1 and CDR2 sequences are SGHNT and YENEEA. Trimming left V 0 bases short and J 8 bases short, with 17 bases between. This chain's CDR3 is CASSLDQGQVWDEQFF. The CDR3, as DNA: TGTGCCAGCAGCTTAGACCAGGGGCAGGTTTGGGATGAGCAGTTCTTC.

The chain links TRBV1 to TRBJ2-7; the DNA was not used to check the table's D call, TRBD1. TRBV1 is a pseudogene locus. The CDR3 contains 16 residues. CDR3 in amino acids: CTSSQAPHRGVYEQYF. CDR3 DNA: TGCACCAGCAGCCAAGCCCCTCACAGGGGGGTTTACGAGCAGTACTTC.

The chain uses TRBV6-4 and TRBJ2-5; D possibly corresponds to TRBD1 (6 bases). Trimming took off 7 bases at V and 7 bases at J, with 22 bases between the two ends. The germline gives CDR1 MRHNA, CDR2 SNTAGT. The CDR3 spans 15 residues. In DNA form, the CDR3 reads TGTGCCAGCATCCCAAGGGGGAGCCGCCCCGGGACCCAGTACTTC. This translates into CASIPRGSRPGTQYF.

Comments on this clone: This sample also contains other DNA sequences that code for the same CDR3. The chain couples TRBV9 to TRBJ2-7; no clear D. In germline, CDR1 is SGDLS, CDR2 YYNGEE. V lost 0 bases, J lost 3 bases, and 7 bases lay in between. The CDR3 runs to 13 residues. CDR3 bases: TGTGCCAGCAGCGTAGTCCCGGGCTACGAGCAGTACTTC. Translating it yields CASSVVPGYEQYF.

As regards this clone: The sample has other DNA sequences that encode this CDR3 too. The CDR3 region is CASSEGGETYEQYF. The CDR3 coding sequence is TGTGCCAGCAGTGAAGGGGGGGAAACCTACGAGCAGTACTTC. The gene calls are TRBV2 and TRBJ2-7, with D possibly being TRBD2 (6 bases). The CDR3 sequence is 14 residues long. Germline CDR1 reads SNHLY; CDR2 reads FYNNEI. The V end was cut by 1 base, the J end by 2 bases, with 9 bases between.

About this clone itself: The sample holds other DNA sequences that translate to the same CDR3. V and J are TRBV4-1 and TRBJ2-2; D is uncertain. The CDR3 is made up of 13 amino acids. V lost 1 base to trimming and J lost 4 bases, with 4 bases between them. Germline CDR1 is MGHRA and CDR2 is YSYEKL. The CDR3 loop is CASSQVGTGELFF. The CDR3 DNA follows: TGCGCCAGCAGCCAAGTTGGCACCGGGGAGCTGTTTTTT.

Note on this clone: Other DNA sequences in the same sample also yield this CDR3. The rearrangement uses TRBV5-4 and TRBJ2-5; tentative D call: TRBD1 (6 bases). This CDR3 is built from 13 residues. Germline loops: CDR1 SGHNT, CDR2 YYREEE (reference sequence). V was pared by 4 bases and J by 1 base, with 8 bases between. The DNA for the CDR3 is TGTGCCAGCAGCCCCAGGGGCCAAGAGACCCAGTACTTC. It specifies CASSPRGQETQYF.

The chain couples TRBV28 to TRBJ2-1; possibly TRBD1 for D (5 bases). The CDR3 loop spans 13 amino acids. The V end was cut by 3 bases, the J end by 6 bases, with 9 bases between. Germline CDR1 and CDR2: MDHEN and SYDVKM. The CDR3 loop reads CASSFQGVNEQFF. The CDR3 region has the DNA TGTGCCAGCAGTTTCCAGGGTGTCAATGAGCAGTTCTTC.

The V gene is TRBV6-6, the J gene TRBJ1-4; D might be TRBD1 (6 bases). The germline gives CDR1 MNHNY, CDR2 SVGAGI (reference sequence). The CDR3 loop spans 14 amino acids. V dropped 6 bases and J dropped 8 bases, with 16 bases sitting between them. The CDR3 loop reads CASSLQGIGEKLFF. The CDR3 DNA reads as TGTGCCAGCAGCCTACAGGGTATAGGAGAAAAACTGTTTTTT.

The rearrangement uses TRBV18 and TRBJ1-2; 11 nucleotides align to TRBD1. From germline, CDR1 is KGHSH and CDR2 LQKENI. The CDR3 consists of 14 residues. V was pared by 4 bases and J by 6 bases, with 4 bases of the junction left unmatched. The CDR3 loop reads CASSQDRGPHGYTF. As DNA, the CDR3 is TGTGCCAGCTCACAGGACAGGGGGCCTCATGGCTACACCTTC.

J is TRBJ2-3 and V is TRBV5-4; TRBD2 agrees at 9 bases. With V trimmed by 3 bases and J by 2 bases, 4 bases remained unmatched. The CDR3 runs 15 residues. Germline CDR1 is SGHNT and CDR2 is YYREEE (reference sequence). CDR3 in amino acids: CASSSMGLATDTQYF. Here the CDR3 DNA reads TGTGCCAGCAGCTCGATGGGACTAGCCACAGATACGCAGTATTTT.

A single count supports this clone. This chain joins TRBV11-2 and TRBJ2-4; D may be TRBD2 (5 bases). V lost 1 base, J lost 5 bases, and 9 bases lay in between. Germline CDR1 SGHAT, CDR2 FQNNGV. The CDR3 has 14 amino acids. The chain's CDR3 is CASSLAHGENIQYF. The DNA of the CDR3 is TGTGCCAGCAGCTTAGCTCACGGGGAAAACATTCAGTACTTC.

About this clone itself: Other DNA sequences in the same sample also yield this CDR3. CDR3 DNA: TGCGCCAGCAGCCAATCTACAGGTATCTCCTACGAGCAGTACTTC. Encoded protein: CASSQSTGISYEQYF. The chain recombines TRBV4-1 with TRBJ2-7, with D possibly being TRBD1 (5 bases). The V end lost 2 bases, the J end lost 0 bases, and 11 bases lay between the germline ends. There are 15 residues in the CDR3. The V gene's germline CDR1 is MGHRA and CDR2 YSYEKL.

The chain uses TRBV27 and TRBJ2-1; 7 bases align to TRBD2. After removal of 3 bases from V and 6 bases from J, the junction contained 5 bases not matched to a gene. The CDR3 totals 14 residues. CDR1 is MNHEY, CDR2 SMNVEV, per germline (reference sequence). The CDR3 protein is CASSFAGRGNEQFF. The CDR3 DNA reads TGTGCCAGCAGTTTTGCGGGGAGGGGCAATGAGCAGTTCTTC.

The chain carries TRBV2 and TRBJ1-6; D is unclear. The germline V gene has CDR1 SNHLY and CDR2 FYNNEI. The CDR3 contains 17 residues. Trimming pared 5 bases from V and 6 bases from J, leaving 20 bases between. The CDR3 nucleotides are TGTGCCAGCAGTTCCGCGGGAGGACCGCTACTTAATTCACCCCTCCACTTT. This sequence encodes CASSSAGGPLLNSPLHF.

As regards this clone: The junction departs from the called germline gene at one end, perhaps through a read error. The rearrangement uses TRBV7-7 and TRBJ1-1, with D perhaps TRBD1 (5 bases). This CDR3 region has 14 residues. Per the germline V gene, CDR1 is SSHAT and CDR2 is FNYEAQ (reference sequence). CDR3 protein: CASSFHKGDTEAFF. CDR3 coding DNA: TGTGCTAGCAGCTTTCATAAAGGGGACACTGAAGCTTTCTTT. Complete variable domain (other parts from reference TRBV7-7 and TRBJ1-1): GAGVSQSPRYKVTKRGQDVTLRCDPISSHATLYWYQQALGQGPEFLTYFNYEAQPDKSGLPSDRFSAERPEGSISTLTIQRTEQRDSAMYRCASSFHKGDTEAFFGQGTRLTVV.

Written as DNA, the CDR3 is TGCGCCAGCAGCTATAAGGGGGTGCAAGAGACCCAGTACTTC. Encoded protein: CASSYKGVQETQYF. V and J are TRBV4-1 and TRBJ2-5; D might be TRBD1 (6 bases). Trimming took 5 bases from V and 2 from J, leaving 12 bases between them. The germline CDR1 and CDR2 sequences are MGHRA and YSYEKL. The CDR3 spans 14 residues.

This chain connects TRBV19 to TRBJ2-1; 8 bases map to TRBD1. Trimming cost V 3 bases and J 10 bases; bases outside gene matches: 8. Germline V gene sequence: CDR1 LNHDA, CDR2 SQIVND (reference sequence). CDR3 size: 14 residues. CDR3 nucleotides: TGTGCCAGTAGTATTTTGGGTGGGACAGGCGAGCAGTTCTTC. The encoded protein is CASSILGGTGEQFF. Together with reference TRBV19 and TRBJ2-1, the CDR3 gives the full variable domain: DGGITQSPKYLFRKEGQNVTLSCEQNLNHDAMYWYRQDPGQGLRLIYYSQIVNDFQKGDIAEGYSVSREKKESFPLTVTSAQKNPTAFYLCASSILGGTGEQFFGPGTRLTVL.

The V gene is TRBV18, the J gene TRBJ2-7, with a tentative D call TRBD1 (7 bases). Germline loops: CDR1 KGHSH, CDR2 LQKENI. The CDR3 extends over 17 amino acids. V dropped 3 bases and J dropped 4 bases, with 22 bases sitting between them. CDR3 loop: CASSPLSRLAGGYEQYF. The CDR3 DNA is TGTGCCAGCTCACCTTTATCCCGCCTTGCAGGGGGGTACGAGCAGTACTTC. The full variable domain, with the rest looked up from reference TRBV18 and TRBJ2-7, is NAGVMQNPRHLVRRRGQEARLRCSPMKGHSHVYWYRQLPEEGLKFMVYLQKENIIDESGMPKERFSAEFPKEGPSILRIQQVVRGDSAAYFCASSPLSRLAGGYEQYFGPGTRLTVT.

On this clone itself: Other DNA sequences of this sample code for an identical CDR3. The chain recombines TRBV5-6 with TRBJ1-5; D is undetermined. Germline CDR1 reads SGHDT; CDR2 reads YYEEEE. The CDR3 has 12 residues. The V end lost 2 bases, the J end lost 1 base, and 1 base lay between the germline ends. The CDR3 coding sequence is TGTGCCAGCAGCTTAAGCAATCAGCCCCAGCATTTT. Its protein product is CASSLSNQPQHF. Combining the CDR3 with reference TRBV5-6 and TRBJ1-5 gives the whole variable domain DAGVTQSPTHLIKTRGQQVTLRCSPKSGHDTVSWYQQALGQGPQFIFQYYEEEERQRGNFPDRFSGHQFPNYSSELNVNALLLGDSALYLCASSLSNQPQHFGDGTRLSIL.

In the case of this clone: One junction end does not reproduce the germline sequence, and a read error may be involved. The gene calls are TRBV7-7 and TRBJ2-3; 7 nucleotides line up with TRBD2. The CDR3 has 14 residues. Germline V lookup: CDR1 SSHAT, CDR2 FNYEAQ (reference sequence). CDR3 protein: CASSFGGLADTQYF. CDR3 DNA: TGTGCTAGCAGCTTCGGAGGACTAGCAGATACGCAGTATTTT.

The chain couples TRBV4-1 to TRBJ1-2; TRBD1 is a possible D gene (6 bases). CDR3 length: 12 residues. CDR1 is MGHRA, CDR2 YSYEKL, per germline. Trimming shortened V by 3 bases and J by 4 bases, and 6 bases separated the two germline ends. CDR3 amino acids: CASSQGAYGYTF. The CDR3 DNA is TGCGCCAGCAGCCAGGGGGCCTATGGCTACACCTTC.

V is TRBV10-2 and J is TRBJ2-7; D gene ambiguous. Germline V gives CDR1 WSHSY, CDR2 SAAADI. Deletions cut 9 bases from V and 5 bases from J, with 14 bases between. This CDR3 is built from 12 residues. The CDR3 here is CARVLCAHEQYF. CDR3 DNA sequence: TGCGCCAGGGTTTTGTGCGCCCACGAGCAGTACTTC.

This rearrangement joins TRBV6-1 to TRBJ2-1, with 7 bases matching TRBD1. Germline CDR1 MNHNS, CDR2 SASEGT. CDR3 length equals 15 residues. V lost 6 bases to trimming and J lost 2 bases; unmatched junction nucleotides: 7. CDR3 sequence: CASRGGPDAYNEQFF. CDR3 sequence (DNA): TGTGCCAGCAGAGGGGGCCCTGACGCCTACAATGAGCAGTTCTTC.

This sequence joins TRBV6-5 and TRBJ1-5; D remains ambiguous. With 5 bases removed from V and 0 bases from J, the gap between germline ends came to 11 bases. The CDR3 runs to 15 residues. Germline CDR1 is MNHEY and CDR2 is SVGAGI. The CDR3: CASSPDVDSNQPQHF. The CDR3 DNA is TGTGCCAGCAGTCCGGACGTTGATAGCAATCAGCCCCAGCATTTT.

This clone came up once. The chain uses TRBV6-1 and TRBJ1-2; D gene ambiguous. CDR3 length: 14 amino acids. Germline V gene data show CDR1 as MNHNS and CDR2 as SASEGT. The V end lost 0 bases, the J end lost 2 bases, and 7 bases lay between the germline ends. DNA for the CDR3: TGTGCCAGCAGTGAAGCTGACATAAACTATGGCTACACCTTC. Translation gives CASSEADINYGYTF.

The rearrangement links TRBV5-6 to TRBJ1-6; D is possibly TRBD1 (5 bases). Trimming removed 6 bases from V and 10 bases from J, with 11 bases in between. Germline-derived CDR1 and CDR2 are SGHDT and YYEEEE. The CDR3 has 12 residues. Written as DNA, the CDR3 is TGTGCCAGCACCCTGGGGGAATCACCCCTCCACTTT. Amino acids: CASTLGESPLHF.

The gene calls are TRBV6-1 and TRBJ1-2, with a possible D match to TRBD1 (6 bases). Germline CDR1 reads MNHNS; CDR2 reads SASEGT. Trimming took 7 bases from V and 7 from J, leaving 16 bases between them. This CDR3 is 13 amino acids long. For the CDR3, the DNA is TGTGCCAGCACGCCAGGGGAGGGCCCTGGCTACACCTTC. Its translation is CASTPGEGPGYTF.